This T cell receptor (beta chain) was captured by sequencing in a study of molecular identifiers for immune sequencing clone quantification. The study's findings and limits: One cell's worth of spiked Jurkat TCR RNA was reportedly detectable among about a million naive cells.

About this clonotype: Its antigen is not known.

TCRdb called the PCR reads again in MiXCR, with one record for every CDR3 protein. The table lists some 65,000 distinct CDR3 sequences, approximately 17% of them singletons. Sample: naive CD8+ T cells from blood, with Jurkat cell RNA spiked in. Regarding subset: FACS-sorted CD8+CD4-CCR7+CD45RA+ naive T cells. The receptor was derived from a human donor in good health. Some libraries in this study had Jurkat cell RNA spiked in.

For the CDR3, the DNA is TGTGCCAGCAGGATCTTTGGCACCATATATTTT. Protein sequence: CASRIFGTIYF. This chain connects TRBV12-3 or TRBV12-4 to TRBJ1-3; D gene unclear. Trimming took 6 bases from V and 9 from J, leaving 9 bases between them. The CDR3 consists of 11 residues.